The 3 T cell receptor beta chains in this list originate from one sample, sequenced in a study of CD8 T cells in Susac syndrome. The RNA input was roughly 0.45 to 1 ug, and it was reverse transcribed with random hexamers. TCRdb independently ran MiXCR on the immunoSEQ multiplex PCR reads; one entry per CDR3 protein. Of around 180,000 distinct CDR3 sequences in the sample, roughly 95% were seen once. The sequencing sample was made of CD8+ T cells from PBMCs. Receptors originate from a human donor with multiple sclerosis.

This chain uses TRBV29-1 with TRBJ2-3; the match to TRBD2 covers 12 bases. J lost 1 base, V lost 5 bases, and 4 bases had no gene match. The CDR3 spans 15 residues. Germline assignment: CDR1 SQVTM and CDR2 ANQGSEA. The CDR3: CSVLRTSGGTDTQYF. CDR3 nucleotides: TGCAGCGTTCTTAGGACTAGCGGGGGCACAGATACGCAGTATTTT.

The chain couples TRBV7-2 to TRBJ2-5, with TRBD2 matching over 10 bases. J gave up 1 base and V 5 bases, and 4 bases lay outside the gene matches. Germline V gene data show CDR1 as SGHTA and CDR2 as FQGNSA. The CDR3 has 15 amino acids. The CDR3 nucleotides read TGTGCCAGCAGCCTTAGCGGGGGGATCCAAGAGACCCAGTACTTC. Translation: CASSLSGGIQETQYF.

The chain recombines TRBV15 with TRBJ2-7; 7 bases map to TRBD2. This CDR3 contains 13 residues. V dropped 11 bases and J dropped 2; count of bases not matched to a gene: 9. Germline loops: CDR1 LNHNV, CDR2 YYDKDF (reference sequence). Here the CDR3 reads CAAGEGYTYEQYF. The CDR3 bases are TGTGCCGCCGGGGAGGGGTACACCTACGAGCAGTACTTC. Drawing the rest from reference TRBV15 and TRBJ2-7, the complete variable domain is DAMVIQNPRYQVTQFGKPVTLSCSQTLNHNVMYWYQQKSSQAPKLLFHYYDKDFNNEADTPDNFQSRRPNTSFCFLDIRSPGLGDTAMYLCAAGEGYTYEQYFGPGTRLTVT.